The 5 T cell receptor beta chains listed next were all sequenced from one sample in a study of blood T cell repertoires in COVID-19 (TCRdb year 2020). Library preparation used the immunoSEQ multiplex PCR assay. The table comes from immuneACCESS by way of TCRdb, which keeps in-frame sequences with V and J called. Part of the clones is missing from these tables; in studies checked, under half for an unresolved V gene and the rest for unknown reasons. This sample holds roughly 150,000 clones; 86% were observed only once. The ten largest clonotypes hold roughly 4% of the sample. Sequencing was done on a sample of PBMCs or T cells enriched from blood (not recorded which). The receptor set was obtained from a man aged 50-60 years who had recovered from COVID-19.

The CDR3, as DNA: TGTGCCAGCAGCTTTAACGGGGGGGATCAGCCCCAGCATTTT. As protein: CASSFNGGDQPQHF. This chain connects TRBV5-6 to TRBJ1-5; possibly TRBD1 for D (5 bases). The V end lost 2 bases, the J end lost 5 bases, and 11 bases lay between the germline ends. The CDR3 is 14 amino acids. In germline, CDR1 is SGHDT, CDR2 YYEEEE. Full variable domain (outside the CDR3, taken from reference TRBV5-6 and TRBJ1-5): DAGVTQSPTHLIKTRGQQVTLRCSPKSGHDTVSWYQQALGQGPQFIFQYYEEEERQRGNFPDRFSGHQFPNYSSELNVNALLLGDSALYLCASSFNGGDQPQHFGDGTRLSIL.

The chain uses TRBV11-2 and TRBJ2-7; 8 bases are a match to TRBD2. The CDR3 length is 16 residues. Trimming removed 3 bases from V and 3 bases from J; junction bases left unmatched: 10. CDR1 and CDR2 from the germline V gene are SGHAT and FQNNGV. The CDR3 is CASSLGTSGSFYEQYF. The CDR3 DNA reads TGTGCCAGCAGCTTGGGAACTAGCGGCAGTTTCTACGAGCAGTACTTC.

This clone was counted only a few times. This chain uses TRBV9 with TRBJ2-7, with TRBD2 identical over 7 bases. Germline V gives CDR1 SGDLS, CDR2 YYNGEE. CDR3 length equals 14 residues. V lost 0 bases, J lost 2 bases, and 2 bases stayed unmatched. This chain's CDR3 is CASSVGEGPYEQYF. The CDR3, as DNA: TGTGCCAGCAGCGTAGGGGAGGGCCCCTACGAGCAGTACTTC.

The rearrangement uses TRBV3-1 (or the pseudogene TRBV3-2) and TRBJ2-3; D is unclear. The CDR3 contains 14 residues. CDR1 is LGHDT, CDR2 YNNKEL, per germline (reference sequence). Deletions cut 4 bases from V and 3 bases from J, with 11 bases between. The CDR3 spells CASSPPYLTDTQYF. Written as DNA, the CDR3 is TGTGCCAGCAGCCCCCCCTATTTGACAGATACGCAGTATTTT.

This chain uses TRBV5-4 with TRBJ2-3; perhaps TRBD1 as D (6 bases). Germline V gene lookup returns CDR1 SGHNT and CDR2 YYREEE (reference sequence). The CDR3 has 13 residues. Trimming left V 3 bases short and J 4 bases short, with 9 bases between. In DNA form, the CDR3 reads TGTGCCAGCAGCTCACAGGGAGCAGATACGCAGTATTTT. Residues: CASSSQGADTQYF.